This T cell receptor beta chain was profiled in a study of cytomegalovirus exposure and HLA in healthy donors. In the PCR, 60 Vbeta and 13 Jbeta primers were used. This table comes from immunoSEQ multiplex PCR, and its TCRdb copy is limited to in-frame clones, with some not included. This sample has 65,000 to 90,000 clones; around 86% occur once, and the top ten carry roughly 2%. The V gene end was trimmed by 3 bases and the J gene end by 5 bases; junction bases not matched to a gene: 8. The CDR3 is 15 residues long. The V gene's germline CDR1 is SGDLS and CDR2 YYNGEE. This receptor was identified in a woman aged 25 to 39 in good health and CMV-seronegative. The genes are TRBV9 and TRBJ2-5, with TRBD2 matching 9 bases. The sample comprised PBMCs. The CDR3 loop is CASSGDSGRRETQYF. In DNA form, the CDR3 reads TGTGCCAGCAGCGGCGATAGCGGGAGAAGGGAGACCCAGTACTTC. Full variable domain (outside the CDR3, taken from reference TRBV9 and TRBJ2-5): DSGVTQTPKHLITATGQRVTLRCSPRSGDLSVYWYQQSLDQGLQFLIQYYNGEERAKGNILERFSAQQFPDLHSELNLSSLELGDSALYFCASSGDSGRRETQYFGPGTRLLVL.